These 32 T cell receptor beta chains were sequenced from one sample in a study of CD4 T cells in relation to SARS-CoV-2 and coronaviruses. Only in-frame clones appear in the TCRdb table, and some are missing; sequencing was by immunoSEQ multiplex PCR. The sample shows about 36,000 clones, just over 75% of them seen only once. Their target antigens are unknown. Material for sequencing was memory CD4+ T cells from PBMCs, cultured in vitro. These receptors were obtained from an adult with COVID-19.

This clone was recorded only once. The J gene is TRBJ1-2, the V gene TRBV7-9; D not certain. The V gene's germline CDR1 is SEHNR and CDR2 FQNEAQ (reference sequence). The CDR3 is made up of 12 amino acids. The V end lost 2 bases, the J end lost 8 bases, and 9 bases lay between the germline ends. In DNA form, the CDR3 reads TGTGCCAGCAGCTTACCTCACACCGGCTACACCTTC. Translating it yields CASSLPHTGYTF.

The CDR3 DNA reads TGTGCCAGCAGCGATTCCCCTAGCGGGAGGGACGAGCAGTACTTC. It is translated as CASSDSPSGRDEQYF. The rearrangement links TRBV6-2 or TRBV6-3 to TRBJ2-7, with 12 bases fitting TRBD2. Germline V gives CDR1 MNHEY, CDR2 SVGEGT. The length of the CDR3 is 15 residues. Unmatched junction bases numbered 8, after V lost 6 bases and J lost 5 bases.

V usage is TRBV5-1 and J usage is TRBJ2-1; D remains ambiguous. V dropped 1 base and J dropped 6 bases, with 5 bases sitting between them. CDR1 and CDR2 (germline): SGHRS, YFSETQ. This CDR3 is built from 12 residues. The CDR3 protein is CASSLWFNEQFF. The DNA for the CDR3 is TGCGCCAGCAGCTTGTGGTTCAATGAGCAGTTCTTC.

The chain carries TRBV23-1 and TRBJ2-3; 7 bases are shared with TRBD2. TRBV23-1 is sorted into the ORF group, with uncertain function. Trimming removed 10 bases from V and 4 bases from J; junction bases left unmatched: 23. The CDR3 is made up of 18 amino acids. CDR3 in amino acids: CAIAGEVAGCPVADTQYF. The CDR3 DNA follows: TGCGCCATCGCCGGGGAGGTAGCGGGTTGCCCTGTCGCAGATACGCAGTATTTT.

The rearrangement uses TRBV5-4 and TRBJ1-4; no firm D call. The ends were cut back, 2 bases at V and 6 bases at J, with 5 bases in the middle. This CDR3 comprises 12 residues. CDR1 SGHNT and CDR2 YYREEE come from the germline V gene (reference sequence). CDR3 region: CASSFMDEKLFF. The CDR3 DNA is TGTGCCAGCAGCTTTATGGATGAAAAACTGTTTTTT. The full variable domain, with the rest looked up from reference TRBV5-4 and TRBJ1-4, is ETGVTQSPTHLIKTRGQQVTLRCSSQSGHNTVSWYQQALGQGPQFIFQYYREEENGRGNFPPRFSGLQFPNYSSELNVNALELDDSALYLCASSFMDEKLFFGSGTQLSVL.

The gene calls are TRBV4-2 and TRBJ2-3; 8 bases are a match to TRBD2. CDR1 is LGHNA and CDR2 is YNFKEQ in the germline V gene. The CDR3 extends over 16 amino acids. Trimming removed 1 base from V and 2 bases from J; junction bases left unmatched: 5. The CDR3 region is CASSQVTGGPTDTQYF. The DNA of the CDR3 is TGTGCCAGCAGCCAAGTAACGGGAGGGCCCACAGATACGCAGTATTTT.

This clone was found once. The V call is TRBV29-1, the J call TRBJ1-4; D is possibly TRBD1 (6 bases). The CDR3 is made up of 12 amino acids. The V gene's germline CDR1 is SQVTM and CDR2 ANQGSEA. V lost 6 bases to trimming and J lost 8 bases, with 13 bases between them. In DNA, the CDR3 is TGCAGCGTGGGAGGGGGGGTAGAAAAACTGTTTTTT. Encoded protein: CSVGGGVEKLFF.

This clone was observed a handful of times. This sequence joins TRBV5-1 and TRBJ2-2; 9 bases fit TRBD1. The germline gives CDR1 SGHRS, CDR2 YFSETQ. V lost 7 bases and J lost 3; bases outside the gene matches: 4. This CDR3 is built from 14 residues. CDR3 DNA sequence: TGCGCCAGCGCGGGACAGGGCTACACCGGGGAGCTGTTTTTT. Amino acid sequence: CASAGQGYTGELFF. Full variable domain (outside the CDR3, taken from reference TRBV5-1 and TRBJ2-2): KAGVTQTPRYLIKTRGQQVTLSCSPISGHRSVSWYQQTPGQGLQFLFEYFSETQRNKGNFPGRFSGRQFSNSRSEMNVSTLELGDSALYLCASAGQGYTGELFFGEGSRLTVL.

This rearrangement joins TRBV7-6 to TRBJ1-1, with TRBD1 identical over 9 bases. Trimming took 3 bases from V and 5 from J; bases not matched to a gene: 16. Germline assignment: CDR1 SGHVS and CDR2 FNYEAQ. The CDR3 is made up of 18 amino acids. The CDR3: CASSLYSTRDREGTEAFF. For the CDR3, the DNA is TGTGCCAGCAGCTTGTACTCTACCCGGGACAGGGAAGGGACTGAAGCTTTCTTT.

The gene calls are TRBV7-9 and TRBJ1-5; 7 bases align to TRBD1. With V trimmed by 5 bases and J by 3 bases, 1 base remained unmatched. CDR1 is SEHNR, CDR2 FQNEAQ, per germline (reference sequence). The CDR3 covers 13 residues. Here the CDR3 DNA reads TGTGCCAGCAGCGGGACAGACAATCAGCCCCAGCATTTT. Its translation is CASSGTDNQPQHF.

This clone was observed a few times. V gene TRBV28 combines with J gene TRBJ1-4, with D unresolved. V was clipped by 6 bases and J by 0 bases, with 8 bases between them. CDR1 is MDHEN, CDR2 SYDVKM, per germline. This CDR3 spans 14 amino acids. The CDR3 DNA sequence: TGTGCCAGCAGACGTATTACAACTAATGAAAAACTGTTTTTT. Protein sequence: CASRRITTNEKLFF.

This chain links TRBV28 with TRBJ1-2; maybe TRBD1 (5 bases). Germline V gene lookup returns CDR1 MDHEN and CDR2 SYDVKM. The CDR3 contains 15 residues. V lost 4 bases and J lost 4, with 16 bases in between. CDR3 nucleotides: TGTGCCAGCAGTTCCTCGGGGTGGGGGAGCTATGGCTACACCTTC. Translated, it gives CASSSSGWGSYGYTF.

This chain connects TRBV5-1 to TRBJ2-1, with 8 nucleotides matching TRBD2. This CDR3 is built from 14 residues. Germline V gene data show CDR1 as SGHRS and CDR2 as YFSETQ. V shed 2 bases and J 7 bases; nucleotides not matched to a gene: 5. The CDR3 loop is CASSFSGEGNEQFF. The CDR3 nucleotides read TGCGCCAGCAGCTTTAGCGGGGAAGGGAATGAGCAGTTCTTC. Variable domain in full (rest from reference TRBV5-1 and TRBJ2-1): KAGVTQTPRYLIKTRGQQVTLSCSPISGHRSVSWYQQTPGQGLQFLFEYFSETQRNKGNFPGRFSGRQFSNSRSEMNVSTLELGDSALYLCASSFSGEGNEQFFGPGTRLTVL.

The chain recombines TRBV18 with TRBJ1-5; D is perhaps TRBD1 (6 bases). The germline V and J ends were trimmed by 3 bases and 0 bases, with 18 bases remaining between them. Germline V gene lookup returns CDR1 KGHSH and CDR2 LQKENI. The CDR3 has 18 amino acids. CDR3 loop: CASSPDIAGAYSNQPQHF. CDR3 sequence (DNA): TGTGCCAGCTCACCCGACATCGCGGGGGCGTATAGCAATCAGCCCCAGCATTTT.

The V gene is TRBV28, the J gene TRBJ2-3, with 7 bases identical to TRBD2. The CDR3 has 15 amino acids. With 7 bases clipped from V and 0 bases from J, the junction kept 7 bases outside the gene matches. CDR1 and CDR2 from the germline V gene are MDHEN and SYDVKM. In nucleotides, the CDR3 is TGTGCCAGCACTACTAGCGAGAAGAGCACAGATACGCAGTATTTT. Translated: CASTTSEKSTDTQYF.

This chain connects TRBV29-1 to TRBJ2-1; 7 positions agree with TRBD2. V was clipped by 5 bases and J by 11 bases; unmatched bases: 9. The CDR3 covers 12 residues. From germline, CDR1 is SQVTM and CDR2 ANQGSEA. The CDR3 DNA reads TGCAGCGTTAGGAAGGGAGGGATGAAGCAGTTCTTC. Encoded protein: CSVRKGGMKQFF.

This clone was seen only a few times. The V and J genes are TRBV27 and TRBJ1-4; D unclear. The CDR3 is 13 residues long. V gave up 6 bases and J gave up 5 bases, with 10 bases separating them. Germline V CDR1 and CDR2: MNHEY, SMNVEV (reference sequence). The CDR3 loop is CASSYRRNEKLFF. The CDR3 coding sequence is TGTGCCAGCAGCTACAGAAGAAATGAAAAACTGTTTTTT.

The chain couples TRBV15 to TRBJ2-1; D possibly corresponds to TRBD1 (6 bases). The CDR3 runs to 17 residues. Germline V gene sequence: CDR1 LNHNV, CDR2 YYDKDF (reference sequence). V was shortened by 0 bases and J by 0 bases, with 12 bases between the two germline ends. The CDR3 DNA sequence: TGTGCCACCAGCAGAGATCGAGGCAGGGGCTCCTACAATGAGCAGTTCTTC. Protein product: CATSRDRGRGSYNEQFF. The whole variable domain, filled in from reference TRBV15 and TRBJ2-1, reads DAMVIQNPRYQVTQFGKPVTLSCSQTLNHNVMYWYQQKSSQAPKLLFHYYDKDFNNEADTPDNFQSRRPNTSFCFLDIRSPGLGDTAMYLCATSRDRGRGSYNEQFFGPGTRLTVL.

This clone was recorded once. The rearrangement uses TRBV28 and TRBJ2-7; 8 bases fit TRBD2. Trimming removed 6 bases from V and 1 base from J; junction bases left unmatched: 11. Germline CDR1 reads MDHEN; CDR2 reads SYDVKM. The CDR3 has 16 residues. CDR3 protein: CASRPGTRYPSYEQYF. The CDR3 region has the DNA TGTGCCAGCAGGCCGGGGACTAGGTACCCTTCCTACGAGCAGTACTTC.

In its sample, this clone was seen a few times. This chain connects TRBV7-2 to TRBJ2-6; perhaps D is TRBD1 or TRBD2 (6 bases each). CDR1 is SGHTA, CDR2 FQGNSA, per germline. V gave up 8 bases and J gave up 0 bases, with 11 bases separating them. The CDR3 covers 15 residues. In DNA form, the CDR3 reads TGTGCCAGCCGCTCGGGGGCCTCTGGGGCCAACGTCCTGACTTTC. This sequence encodes CASRSGASGANVLTF.

The V gene is TRBV6-2 or TRBV6-3, the J gene TRBJ1-5, with D possibly TRBD1 on 5 matching bases. Trimming left V 2 bases short and J 9 bases short, with 11 bases between. From germline, CDR1 is MNHEY and CDR2 SVGEGT. The CDR3 spans 13 residues. The CDR3 coding sequence is TGTGCCAGCAGTTACGGGGCGGCTTTGCCCCAGCATTTT. Encoded protein: CASSYGAALPQHF.

The J gene is TRBJ2-3, the V gene TRBV24-1; D gene ambiguous. The germline V and J ends were trimmed by 2 bases and 5 bases, with 4 bases remaining between them. The CDR3 has 12 residues. Germline CDR1 KGHDR, CDR2 SFDVKD. As DNA, the CDR3 is TGTGCCACCAGTGATTGGGGAGATACGCAGTATTTT. This encodes CATSDWGDTQYF.

The V gene is TRBV7-3, the J gene TRBJ2-3, with a possible D match to TRBD2 (6 bases). Trimming took 5 bases from V and 6 from J, leaving 12 bases between them. This CDR3 spans 13 amino acids. Germline CDR1 and CDR2: SGHTA and FQGTGA. The CDR3 is CASSPNAGDTQYF. CDR3 bases: TGTGCCAGCAGCCCTAACGCGGGGGATACGCAGTATTTT. Full variable domain (remainder filled in from reference TRBV7-3 and TRBJ2-3): GAGVSQTPSNKVTEKGKYVELRCDPISGHTALYWYRQSLGQGPEFLIYFQGTGAADDSGLPNDRFFAVRPEGSVSTLKIQRTERGDSAVYLCASSPNAGDTQYFGPGTRLTVL.

The chain carries TRBV6-2 or TRBV6-3 and TRBJ2-1, with TRBD2 matching 13 bases. Germline CDR1 and CDR2: MNHEY and SVGEGT. The CDR3 spans 16 residues. The junction had 8 bases not matched to a gene; V was cut back by 5 bases and J by 7 bases. CDR3 in amino acids: CASSTWTSGRLNEQFF. DNA for the CDR3: TGTGCCAGCAGTACTTGGACTAGCGGGAGATTAAATGAGCAGTTCTTC.

This chain connects TRBV24-1 to TRBJ2-3; 10 nucleotides agree with TRBD2. Trimming removed 0 bases from V and 1 base from J; junction bases left unmatched: 12. From germline, CDR1 is KGHDR and CDR2 SFDVKD. The CDR3 contains 20 residues. CDR3 sequence: CATSDLQGLAGAEGTDTQYF. The DNA of the CDR3 is TGTGCCACCAGTGATTTGCAGGGTCTAGCGGGAGCGGAGGGCACAGATACGCAGTATTTT.

This chain uses TRBV2 with TRBJ2-7; 9 nucleotides line up with TRBD1. Germline lookup yields CDR1 SNHLY and CDR2 FYNNEI. Unmatched junction bases numbered 11, after V lost 8 bases and J lost 3 bases. The CDR3 consists of 15 residues. The CDR3 here is CASSADRGVFYEQYF. The CDR3 region has the DNA TGTGCCAGCTCCGCCGACAGGGGGGTCTTCTACGAGCAGTACTTC.

This clone has more than one count but fewer than ten. The chain combines TRBV7-6 with TRBJ1-6; 8 nucleotides align to TRBD1. The germline V gene encodes CDR1 SGHVS and CDR2 FNYEAQ. Trimming removed 5 bases from V and 9 bases from J; junction bases left unmatched: 9. The CDR3 is 15 amino acids. CDR3 in DNA: TGTGCCAGCAGCCCGACTCAGGGGGCTGGTTCACCCCTCCACTTT. It is translated as CASSPTQGAGSPLHF.

This clone has just one count. J is TRBJ2-1 and V is TRBV28; 11 positions agree with TRBD2. Germline trimming cut 7 bases from V and 2 bases from J; bases unmatched to any gene: 4. The CDR3 extends over 15 amino acids. The germline CDR1 and CDR2 sequences are MDHEN and SYDVKM. In DNA form, the CDR3 reads TGTGCCAGCATACTAGCGGGAGAAACCTACAATGAGCAGTTCTTC. Translating gives CASILAGETYNEQFF.

This clone was detected only once. CDR3 protein: CASSLALSLTRDLTDTQYF. CDR3 DNA sequence: TGTGCCAGCAGTTTAGCGTTGAGCCTAACCCGGGACCTCACAGATACGCAGTATTTT. V and J are TRBV28 and TRBJ2-3; TRBD1 or TRBD2 may be the D gene (5 bases each). The germline V and J ends were trimmed by 2 bases and 2 bases, with 23 bases remaining between them. The CDR3 sequence is 19 residues long. The V gene's germline CDR1 is MDHEN and CDR2 SYDVKM. The whole variable domain, remainder taken from reference TRBV28 and TRBJ2-3, is DVKVTQSSRYLVKRTGEKVFLECVQDMDHENMFWYRQDPGLGLRLIYFSYDVKMKEKGDIPEGYSVSREKKERFSLILESASTNQTSMYLCASSLALSLTRDLTDTQYFGPGTRLTVL.

CDR3: CASKEDGNTGELFF. The CDR3 bases are TGCGCCAGCAAAGAAGACGGGAACACCGGGGAGCTGTTTTTT. This chain joins TRBV5-1 and TRBJ2-2; D is uncertain. Trimming removed 6 bases from V and 1 base from J, with 10 bases in between. The CDR3 extends over 14 amino acids. From germline, CDR1 is SGHRS and CDR2 YFSETQ.

This chain connects TRBV7-9 to TRBJ2-1, with 10 bases matching TRBD2. This CDR3 contains 15 residues. V trimming: 5 bases; J trimming: 7 bases; junction bases outside the gene matches: 8. Germline V gives CDR1 SEHNR, CDR2 FQNEAQ (reference sequence). In nucleotides, the CDR3 is TGTGCCAGCAGCAGAGGGGCTAGCGGGAGTAATGAGCAGTTCTTC. Translation gives CASSRGASGSNEQFF.

This clone was observed a handful of times. The rearrangement joins TRBV7-3 to TRBJ2-3; D might be TRBD1 (6 bases). This CDR3 is built from 15 residues. From germline, CDR1 is SGHTA and CDR2 FQGTGA. V lost 2 bases, J lost 4 bases, and 13 bases lay in between. The CDR3 reads CASSLWGLASDTQYF. In DNA form, the CDR3 reads TGTGCCAGCAGCTTATGGGGGCTAGCTTCAGATACGCAGTATTTT.